This T cell receptor beta chain stems from a study of blood T cell repertoires in COVID-19 (dated by TCRdb to the early 2020s). The study in broad terms: Samples from collaborators originated in the United States, Italy and Spain and spanned both the acute and convalescent phases of COVID-19. The material from the prospective study consisted of cDNA or gDNA derived from T cells, B-cell-depleted T cells, or PBMCs. Deeply sampled blood TCRbeta repertoires from subjects exposed to, actively infected with, or recovered from COVID-19 were included in the dataset. The repertoires were released in a freely available public database intended as a resource for research on the immune response to SARS-CoV-2. The samples were drawn from two sources: the first 160 participants of the ongoing ImmuneRACE study, and 1,200 or so subjects contributed by 6 global collaborators. A de-identified subject ID, COVID-19 status, age in years and sex were almost always included in the sample metadata. Where available, HLA class I and class II types were obtained from metadata supplied by the sample provider rather than from assay-based typing. The investigation overall reported the following: The quantity of clinical and demographic metadata differed by source and by participant and was supplied without curation.

TCRbeta CDR3 regions were amplified from genomic DNA by means of the immunoSEQ Assay, a bias-controlled multiplex PCR. The study's own analysis went as follows. The number of nucleated cells in each sample was estimated by amplification of reference gene primers within the assay. To quantify the absolute abundance of each unique TCRbeta CDR3 rearrangement, sequence reads were collapsed and filtered. For each sample, productive Simpson clonality was calculated as the square root of Simpson's diversity index across productive rearrangements. The source is immuneACCESS, and TCRdb retained only in-frame sequences with V and J called. Part of the clones is not carried over; for the studies checked, unresolved V genes explain less than half of this, and the remainder is unexplained. V, J and clone size derive from that table, while D and trimming were established from the DNA sequence. Present in this sample are 35,000 to 45,000 clones, roughly 88% of which were seen just once. Of the sample, more than 10% falls within the top ten clones.

The CDR3 starts with the cysteine, ends with the phenylalanine, and has 15 residues. Solely the CDR3 DNA is kept, with 45 bases framed from the first base. Taken from the germline V gene, the CDR1 and CDR2 loops are KGHSH and LQKENI. For this chain, trimming is 0 bases at the V end and 4 bases at the J end, and the number of junction bases without a gene match is 3. Each collaborating institution followed its own protocols to collect whole blood in K2EDTA tubes. For TCRbeta analysis, collaborators shipped samples in one of three forms: frozen whole blood, isolated PBMCs, or DNA extracted from either of those sample types. Notes on this clone: There is no known antigen for this receptor. Per-nucleotide qualities are absent, and no much larger clonotype sits a single base away.

The TCR sequence derives from a human donor in a cohort sampled during active COVID-19. The V gene is TRBV18 and the J gene is TRBJ2-1, with 7 middle bases fitting TRBD2. The sample was peripheral blood. The CDR3 reads CASSPPGGVYNEQFF. Read as DNA, the sequence is TGTGCCAGCTCACCACCGGGGGGGGTTTACAATGAGCAGTTCTTC.